This entry is about one T cell receptor (beta chain). The antigen is undetermined. The CDR3 totals 12 residues. Trimming removed 6 bases at V and 8 bases at J, with 13 bases between. Germline CDR1 and CDR2: KGHSH and LQKENI. Reverse transcription of roughly 0.5 to 1 ug RNA was performed with random hexamers. Amplification of TCR beta CDR3 spanned 54 Vbeta and 13 Jbeta via immunoSEQ multiplex PCR. TCRdb reprocessed the immunoSEQ multiplex PCR reads with MiXCR, giving one entry per CDR3 protein. The sample comprises approximately 150,000 distinct CDR3 sequences, less than 95% of which are singletons, and almost 0.095% rests with the top ten. This sample was taken from a study of CD8 T cells in Susac syndrome. General observations from the study: The study conceded that relatively few individuals underwent its TCR sequencing and HLA analysis.

The multiple sclerosis control cohort comprised treatment-naive individuals presenting with stable or active relapsing-remitting disease. TEMRA cells were FACS-enriched, with CD8+ and CD4+ T cells isolated negatively. This chain joins TRBV18 and TRBJ1-2; D is possibly TRBD1 (5 bases). Sequences were obtained from CD4+ T cells from PBMCs. The TCR sequence derives from a human donor with multiple sclerosis. In nucleotides, the CDR3 is TGTGCCAGCTCGCAAGACAGAGAGGGCTACACCTTC. This gives the protein CASSQDREGYTF.